The present T cell receptor (beta chain) was sequenced within a study of human T cells and chemical hapten exposure. Study summary: A mostly female patient group had alopecia areata, totalis or universalis.

Time point specified: patch test 1, 2 weeks after DPC sensitization. Treatment denoted: therapeutic diphenylcyclopropenone sensitization with weekly scalp DPC. Germline V gene lookup returns CDR1 MNHEY and CDR2 SVGAGI. V shed 6 bases, J shed 6 bases, and the junction held 11 bases outside the gene matches. The CDR3 runs 16 residues. MiXCR was run by TCRdb on the RACE reads, yielding one entry per CDR3 protein. The table shows about 120,000 distinct CDR3 sequences, with roughly an eighth occurring only once. The rearrangement links TRBV6-5 to TRBJ2-1; 10 bases align to TRBD1. The clonotype comes from a man in his late teens or twenties with alopecia areata. Some clones in this sample may be carry-over from other donors' samples. The specimen was whole blood, collected in connection with sensitization to the hapten diphenylcyclopropenone (DPC). The CDR3 DNA follows: TGTGCCAGCAGCTTTACTAGGGGGACAGGGGTCAATGAGCAGTTCTTC. This gives the protein CASSFTRGTGVNEQFF.